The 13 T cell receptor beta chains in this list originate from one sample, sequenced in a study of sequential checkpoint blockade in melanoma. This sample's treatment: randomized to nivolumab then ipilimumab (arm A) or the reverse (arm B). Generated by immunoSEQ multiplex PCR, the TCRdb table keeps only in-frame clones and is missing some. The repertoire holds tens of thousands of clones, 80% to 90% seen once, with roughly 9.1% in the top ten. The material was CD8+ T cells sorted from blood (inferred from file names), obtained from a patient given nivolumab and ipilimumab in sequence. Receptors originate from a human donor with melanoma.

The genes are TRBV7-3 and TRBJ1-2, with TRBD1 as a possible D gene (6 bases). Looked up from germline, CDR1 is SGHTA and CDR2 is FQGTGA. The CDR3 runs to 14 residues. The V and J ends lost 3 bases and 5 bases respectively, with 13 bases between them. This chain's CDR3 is CASSLGVRGYGYTF. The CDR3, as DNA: TGTGCCAGCAGCTTGGGCGTGAGGGGGTATGGCTACACCTTC.

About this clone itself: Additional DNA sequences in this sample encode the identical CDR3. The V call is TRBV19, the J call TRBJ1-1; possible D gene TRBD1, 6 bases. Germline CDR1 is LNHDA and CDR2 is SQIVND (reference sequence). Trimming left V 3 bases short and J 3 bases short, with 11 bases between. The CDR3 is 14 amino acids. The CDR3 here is CASSIGQGYTEAFF. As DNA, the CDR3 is TGTGCCAGTAGTATCGGGCAGGGGTACACTGAAGCTTTCTTT.

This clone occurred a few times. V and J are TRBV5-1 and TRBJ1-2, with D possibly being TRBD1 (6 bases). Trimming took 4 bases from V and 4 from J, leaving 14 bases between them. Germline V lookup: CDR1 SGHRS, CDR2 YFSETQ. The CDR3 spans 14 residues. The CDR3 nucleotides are TGCGCCAGCAGCCCCGAGGGGGTCATCTATGGCTACACCTTC. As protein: CASSPEGVIYGYTF.

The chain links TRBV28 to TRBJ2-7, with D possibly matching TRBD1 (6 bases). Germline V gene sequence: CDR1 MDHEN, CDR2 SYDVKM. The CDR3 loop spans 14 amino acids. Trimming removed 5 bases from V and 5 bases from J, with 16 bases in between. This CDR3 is CASSPTGLGNEQYF. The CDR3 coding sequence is TGTGCCAGCAGTCCCACAGGGCTGGGCAACGAGCAGTACTTC.

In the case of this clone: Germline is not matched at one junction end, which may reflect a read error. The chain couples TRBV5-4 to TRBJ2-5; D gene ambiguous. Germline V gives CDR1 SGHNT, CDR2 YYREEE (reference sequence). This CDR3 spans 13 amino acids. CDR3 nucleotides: TGTGCCAGCAGCTTGGCAAGAGAAGAAACCCAGTACTTC. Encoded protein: CASSLAREETQYF.

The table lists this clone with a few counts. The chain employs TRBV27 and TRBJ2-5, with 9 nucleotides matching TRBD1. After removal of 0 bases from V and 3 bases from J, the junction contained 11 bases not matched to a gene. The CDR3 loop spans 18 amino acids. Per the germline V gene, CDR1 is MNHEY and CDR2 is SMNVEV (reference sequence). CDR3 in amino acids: CASSLSFAGTGLEETQYF. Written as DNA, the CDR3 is TGTGCCAGCAGTTTATCCTTCGCCGGGACAGGGTTGGAAGAGACCCAGTACTTC.

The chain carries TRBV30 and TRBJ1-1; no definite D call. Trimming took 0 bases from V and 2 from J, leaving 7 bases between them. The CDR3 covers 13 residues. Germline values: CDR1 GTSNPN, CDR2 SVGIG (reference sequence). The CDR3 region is CAWSVDINTEAFF. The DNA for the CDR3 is TGTGCCTGGAGTGTCGACATAAACACTGAAGCTTTCTTT. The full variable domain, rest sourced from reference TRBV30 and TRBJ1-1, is SQTIHQWPATLVQPVGSPLSLECTVEGTSNPNLYWYRQAAGRGLQLLFYSVGIGQISSEVPQNLSASRPQDRQFILSSKKLLLSDSGFYLCAWSVDINTEAFFGQGTRLTVV.

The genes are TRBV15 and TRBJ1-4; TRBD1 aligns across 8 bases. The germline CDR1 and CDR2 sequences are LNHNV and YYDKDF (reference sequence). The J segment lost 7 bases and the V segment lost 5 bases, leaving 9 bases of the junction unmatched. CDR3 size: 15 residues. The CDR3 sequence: CATSRRQGMSEKLFF. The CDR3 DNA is TGTGCCACCAGCCGAAGACAGGGGATGAGTGAAAAACTGTTTTTT.

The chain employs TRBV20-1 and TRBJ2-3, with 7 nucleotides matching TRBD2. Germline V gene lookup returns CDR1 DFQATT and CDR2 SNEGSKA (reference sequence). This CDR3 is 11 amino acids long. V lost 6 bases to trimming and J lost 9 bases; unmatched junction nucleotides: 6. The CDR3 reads CSAGPGGTQYF. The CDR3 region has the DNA TGCAGTGCGGGACCGGGAGGAACGCAGTATTTT.

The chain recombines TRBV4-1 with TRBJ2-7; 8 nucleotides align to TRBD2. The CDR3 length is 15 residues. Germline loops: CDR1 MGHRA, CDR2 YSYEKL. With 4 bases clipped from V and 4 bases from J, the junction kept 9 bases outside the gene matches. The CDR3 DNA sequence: TGCGCCAGCAGCCCCAGGGGTAGCGGGATTTACGAGCAGTACTTC. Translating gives CASSPRGSGIYEQYF.

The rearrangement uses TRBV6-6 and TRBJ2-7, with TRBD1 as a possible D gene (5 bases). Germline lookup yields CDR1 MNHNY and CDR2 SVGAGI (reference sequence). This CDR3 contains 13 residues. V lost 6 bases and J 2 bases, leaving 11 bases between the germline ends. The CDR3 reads CASSSDNTYEQYF. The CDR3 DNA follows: TGTGCCAGCAGCTCGGACAATACCTACGAGCAGTACTTC.

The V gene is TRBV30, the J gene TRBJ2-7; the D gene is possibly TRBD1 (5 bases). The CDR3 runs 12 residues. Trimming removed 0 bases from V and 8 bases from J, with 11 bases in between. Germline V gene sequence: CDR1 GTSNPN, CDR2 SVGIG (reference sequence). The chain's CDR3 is CAWSVQDTQQYF. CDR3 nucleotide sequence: TGTGCCTGGAGTGTACAGGACACCCAGCAGTACTTC.

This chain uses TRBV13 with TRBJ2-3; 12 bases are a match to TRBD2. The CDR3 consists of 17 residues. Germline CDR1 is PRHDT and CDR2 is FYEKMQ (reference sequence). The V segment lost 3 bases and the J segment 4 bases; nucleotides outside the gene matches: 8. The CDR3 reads CASSFRLAGVQADTQYF. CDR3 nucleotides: TGTGCCAGCAGCTTTCGACTAGCGGGAGTGCAGGCAGATACGCAGTATTTT.